What follows are 32 T cell receptor beta chains derived from one specimen sequenced in a study of T cell responses to AZD1222 COVID-19 vaccine. The repertoire was sequenced with immunoSEQ multiplex PCR; TCRdb's copy has only in-frame clones and lacks some. The sample lists tens of thousands of clones, around four fifths seen once, with 20% to 25% in the top ten. This sample comprised peripheral blood, obtained on day 0 of MenACWY control vaccination. All receptors come from an adult in good health.

The chain combines TRBV9 with TRBJ1-2; D possibly corresponds to TRBD1 (6 bases). Germline V gene data show CDR1 as SGDLS and CDR2 as YYNGEE. V lost 4 bases to trimming and J lost 4 bases, with 20 bases between them. The CDR3 is 16 residues long. The CDR3 nucleotides are TGTGCCAGCAGCCCAAGTGGGGGGCGCTCCTCCTATGGCTACACCTTC. Translated: CASSPSGGRSSYGYTF.

The chain employs TRBV4-1 and TRBJ1-1; D is undetermined. Germline-derived CDR1 and CDR2 are MGHRA and YSYEKL. V was cut by 4 bases and J by 12 bases, with 21 bases left in between. The CDR3 spans 14 residues. In DNA, the CDR3 is TGCGCCAGCAGCCTACAGTGGGCGGATGGCGAGCCTTTCTTT. It translates to CASSLQWADGEPFF.

This clone was seen more than once but under ten times. This chain connects TRBV25-1 to TRBJ1-1, with no clear D. Per germline, CDR1 MGHDK and CDR2 SYGVNS. Trimming took off 3 bases at V and 1 base at J, with 9 bases between the two ends. The CDR3 spans 14 residues. The CDR3 region is CASSDLDRNTEAFF. The CDR3 DNA follows: TGTGCCAGCAGTGATTTGGACCGGAACACTGAAGCTTTCTTT.

This rearrangement joins TRBV6-1 to TRBJ1-2, with D hard to call. There are 15 residues in the CDR3. Between the trimmed V and J ends, which lost 0 bases and 4 bases, there was a span of 12 bases. Germline V CDR1 and CDR2: MNHNS, SASEGT. The CDR3 reads CASSEASWGAYGYTF. In DNA, the CDR3 is TGTGCCAGCAGTGAAGCATCGTGGGGAGCCTATGGCTACACCTTC.

The genes are TRBV30 and TRBJ2-7; D unresolved. V was cut by 3 bases and J by 1 base, with 10 bases left in between. The germline gives CDR1 GTSNPN, CDR2 SVGIG (reference sequence). This CDR3 is 13 amino acids long. CDR3 in DNA: TGTGCCTGGAGAGAACCGAAGTCCTACGAGCAGTACTTC. It specifies CAWREPKSYEQYF. Together with reference TRBV30 and TRBJ2-7, the CDR3 gives the full variable domain: SQTIHQWPATLVQPVGSPLSLECTVEGTSNPNLYWYRQAAGRGLQLLFYSVGIGQISSEVPQNLSASRPQDRQFILSSKKLLLSDSGFYLCAWREPKSYEQYFGPGTRLTVT.

The genes are TRBV4-1 and TRBJ2-5, with a tentative D call TRBD2 (6 bases). The CDR3 is 14 residues long. Looked up from germline, CDR1 is MGHRA and CDR2 is YSYEKL. Between the trimmed V and J ends, which lost 1 base and 2 bases, there was a span of 8 bases. Written as DNA, the CDR3 is TGCGCCAGCAGCCAAGCGGAGGGGCAAGAGACCCAGTACTTC. Translation gives CASSQAEGQETQYF.

This clone was seen repeatedly, ten times or more. The rearrangement joins TRBV5-6 to TRBJ1-1; D remains unclear. Germline-derived CDR1 and CDR2 are SGHDT and YYEEEE. CDR3 length equals 16 residues. The V end was cut by 0 bases, the J end by 5 bases, with 17 bases between. CDR3 sequence (DNA): TGTGCCAGCAGCTTGGGACAAGCTTCGGCGGGGACTGAAGCTTTCTTT. Residues: CASSLGQASAGTEAFF.

The genes are TRBV6-1 and TRBJ1-1; D remains unclear. The CDR3 totals 14 residues. Trimming took 2 bases from V and 1 from J, leaving 8 bases between them. Germline loops: CDR1 MNHNS, CDR2 SASEGT. The chain's CDR3 is CASSEQTGNTEAFF. The CDR3 bases are TGTGCCAGCAGTGAACAAACTGGGAACACTGAAGCTTTCTTT.

The V gene is TRBV25-1, the J gene TRBJ1-1; 8 nucleotides align to TRBD1. This CDR3 is built from 13 residues. J gave up 10 bases and V 4 bases, and 8 bases lay outside the gene matches. CDR1 and CDR2 (germline): MGHDK, SYGVNS. The CDR3 sequence: CASSAQGAIRAFF. The CDR3 DNA follows: TGTGCCAGCAGTGCGCAGGGGGCGATAAGAGCTTTCTTT.

V and J are TRBV6-5 and TRBJ1-4; D remains unclear. Trimming shortened V by 5 bases and J by 5 bases, and 15 bases separated the two germline ends. Per the germline V gene, CDR1 is MNHEY and CDR2 is SVGAGI. The CDR3 contains 15 residues. The CDR3 region has the DNA TGTGCCAGCAGTAATATGATAGGGCGCAATGAAAAACTGTTTTTT. Protein: CASSNMIGRNEKLFF.

V gene TRBV5-1 combines with J gene TRBJ2-5, with 9 bases identical to TRBD2. The CDR3 has 15 residues. The V segment lost 4 bases and the J segment 5 bases; nucleotides outside the gene matches: 9. Germline assignment: CDR1 SGHRS and CDR2 YFSETQ. CDR3 nucleotide sequence: TGCGCCAGCAGCCCCTCAGCGGGGGGCAAGGAGACCCAGTACTTC. Amino acid sequence: CASSPSAGGKETQYF. Drawing the rest from reference TRBV5-1 and TRBJ2-5, the complete variable domain is KAGVTQTPRYLIKTRGQQVTLSCSPISGHRSVSWYQQTPGQGLQFLFEYFSETQRNKGNFPGRFSGRQFSNSRSEMNVSTLELGDSALYLCASSPSAGGKETQYFGPGTRLLVL.

The chain links TRBV9 to TRBJ1-2; D gene ambiguous. Germline V gives CDR1 SGDLS, CDR2 YYNGEE. The CDR3 length is 15 residues. The ends were cut back, 0 bases at V and 4 bases at J, with 13 bases in the middle. The DNA of the CDR3 is TGTGCCAGCAGCGTAGATTTGACGGGCGGCTATGGCTACACCTTC. Translated, it gives CASSVDLTGGYGYTF.

This clone appeared once. The CDR3 nucleotides read TGTGCCATCAGGGGAGGGACAGGGGCGAACACTGAAGCTTTCTTT. It codes for CAIRGGTGANTEAFF. The rearrangement joins TRBV10-3 to TRBJ1-1, with 10 bases identical to TRBD1. CDR1 and CDR2 from the germline V gene are ENHRY and SYGVKD. The ends lost 6 bases at V and 1 base at J; junction bases unmatched: 5. The CDR3 is 15 amino acids.

V and J are TRBV11-2 and TRBJ2-3; the match to TRBD2 covers 11 bases. Germline CDR1 reads SGHAT; CDR2 reads FQNNGV. V dropped 1 base and J dropped 5; count of bases not matched to a gene: 8. The CDR3 extends over 17 amino acids. This chain's CDR3 is CASSLAGTSGGIDTQYF. The CDR3, as DNA: TGTGCCAGCAGCTTAGCCGGCACTAGCGGGGGTATAGATACGCAGTATTTT.

The chain employs TRBV19 and TRBJ1-1; no reliable D call. The germline gives CDR1 LNHDA, CDR2 SQIVND (reference sequence). The CDR3 is made up of 13 amino acids. Trimming pared 4 bases from V and 1 base from J, leaving 7 bases between. Here the CDR3 DNA reads TGTGCCAGTAGTACTGCGGGGAACACTGAAGCTTTCTTT. Translated, it gives CASSTAGNTEAFF.

This chain connects TRBV6-5 to TRBJ1-5, with D uncertain. The V gene's germline CDR1 is MNHEY and CDR2 SVGAGI. The V gene lost 3 bases and the J gene lost 3 bases, with 12 bases spanning the gap. The CDR3 runs to 15 residues. Written as DNA, the CDR3 is TGTGCCAGCAGTTATTCGAAGAGCCTCAATCAGCCCCAGCATTTT. The encoded protein is CASSYSKSLNQPQHF.

The chain uses TRBV14 and TRBJ1-4; a possible D gene is TRBD1 (5 bases). In germline, CDR1 is SGHDN, CDR2 FVKESK. The germline V and J ends were trimmed by 4 bases and 7 bases, with 13 bases remaining between them. The CDR3 loop spans 14 amino acids. The CDR3 here is CASSPVGGGEKLFF. DNA of the CDR3: TGTGCCAGCAGCCCCGTGGGGGGTGGTGAAAAACTGTTTTTT.

The sample holds a few counts of this clone. The chain joins TRBV6-5 to TRBJ2-1, with D maybe TRBD1 (5 bases). The germline V gene has CDR1 MNHEY and CDR2 SVGAGI. The V end lost 5 bases, the J end lost 3 bases, and 14 bases lay between the germline ends. CDR3 size: 15 residues. DNA for the CDR3: TGTGCCAGCAGTCCGCAGGGAAGGTACTACAATGAGCAGTTCTTC. Encoded protein: CASSPQGRYYNEQFF.

The chain carries TRBV2 and TRBJ1-1; D is unresolved. This CDR3 has 13 residues. Looked up from germline, CDR1 is SNHLY and CDR2 is FYNNEI. Trimming cost V 5 bases and J 5 bases, with 12 bases left between them. The CDR3 spells CASSPRERTEAFF. The CDR3 DNA is TGTGCCAGCAGTCCCCGGGAGAGGACTGAAGCTTTCTTT.

The CDR3 nucleotides are TGTGCCACCAGTGAGGCGGGACGCAGAGATACGCAGTATTTT. Its translation is CATSEAGRRDTQYF. The chain combines TRBV24-1 with TRBJ2-3; D might be TRBD2 (6 bases). The CDR3 covers 14 residues. The ends were cut back, 4 bases at V and 5 bases at J, with 12 bases in the middle. Germline lookup yields CDR1 KGHDR and CDR2 SFDVKD.

The V call is TRBV3-1 (or the pseudogene TRBV3-2), the J call TRBJ1-5, with TRBD1 identical over 7 bases. Looked up from germline, CDR1 is LGHDT and CDR2 is YNNKEL (reference sequence). With V trimmed by 4 bases and J by 2 bases, 8 bases remained unmatched. This CDR3 spans 16 amino acids. For the CDR3, the DNA is TGTGCCAGCAGCCGAACCTCCGGGACAGGCAATCAGCCCCAGCATTTT. Protein: CASSRTSGTGNQPQHF.

The chain carries TRBV29-1 and TRBJ1-4, with D unresolved. Germline lookup yields CDR1 SQVTM and CDR2 ANQGSEA. CDR3 size: 11 residues. V was trimmed by 6 bases and J by 12 bases, leaving 14 bases between them. Here the CDR3 reads CSVQRANQLFF. CDR3 DNA sequence: TGCAGCGTGCAAAGGGCCAACCAACTGTTTTTT. Full variable domain (missing parts from reference TRBV29-1 and TRBJ1-4): SAVISQKPSRDICQRGTSLTIQCQVDSQVTMMFWYRQQPGQSLTLIATANQGSEATYESGFVIDKFPISRPNLTFSTLTVSNMSPEDSSIYLCSVQRANQLFFGSGTQLSVL.

CDR3 DNA sequence: TGTGCCAGCAGTTTATCGGGCAGGCGTGGGGACACCGGGGAGCTGTTTTTT. This codes for CASSLSGRRGDTGELFF. The rearrangement uses TRBV27 and TRBJ2-2; D gene ambiguous. V was shortened by 0 bases and J by 3 bases, with 14 bases between the two germline ends. This CDR3 is built from 17 residues. Germline V gene data show CDR1 as MNHEY and CDR2 as SMNVEV (reference sequence).

The chain carries TRBV30 and TRBJ2-3, with 8 bases that match TRBD1. The V gene's germline CDR1 is GTSNPN and CDR2 SVGIG (reference sequence). V trimming: 2 bases; J trimming: 5 bases; junction bases outside the gene matches: 3. The CDR3 length is 13 residues. In DNA, the CDR3 is TGTGCCTGGAGTCGGGACAGGAAAGATACGCAGTATTTT. Protein sequence: CAWSRDRKDTQYF.

The CDR3 sequence is CASSESRGRGATQYF. The CDR3 DNA sequence: TGTGCCAGCAGTGAAAGCAGGGGGCGAGGCGCGACCCAGTACTTC. The chain uses TRBV2 and TRBJ2-5; 8 bases are shared with TRBD1. CDR1 and CDR2 (germline): SNHLY, FYNNEI. This CDR3 region has 15 residues. Unmatched junction bases numbered 9, after V lost 2 bases and J lost 7 bases.

The genes are TRBV5-5 and TRBJ1-1, with 8 positions matching TRBD1. Germline-derived CDR1 and CDR2 are SGHKS and YYEKEE (reference sequence). Trimming removed 2 bases from V and 1 base from J; junction bases left unmatched: 4. The CDR3 runs 15 residues. The CDR3 sequence is CASSLITGGNTEAFF. CDR3 coding DNA: TGTGCCAGCAGCTTAATAACAGGGGGGAACACTGAAGCTTTCTTT.

The chain joins TRBV28 to TRBJ2-7, with unresolved D. With 6 bases removed from V and 2 bases from J, the gap between germline ends came to 14 bases. Germline V lookup: CDR1 MDHEN, CDR2 SYDVKM. The CDR3 length is 14 residues. This chain's CDR3 is CASRPLNRPYEQYF. The CDR3, as DNA: TGTGCCAGCAGACCCCTAAACCGCCCCTACGAGCAGTACTTC.

The V and J genes are TRBV7-8 and TRBJ2-5; no clear D gene. The CDR3 contains 12 residues. V was pared by 4 bases and J by 0 bases, with 3 bases between. Germline V gene data show CDR1 as SGHVS and CDR2 as FQNEAQ. CDR3 nucleotides: TGTGCCAGCAGCTGGGACCAAGAGACCCAGTACTTC. It codes for CASSWDQETQYF.

J is TRBJ1-1 and V is TRBV28, with D possibly matching TRBD1 (5 bases). Trimming removed 5 bases at V and 5 bases at J, with 18 bases between. Germline-derived CDR1 and CDR2 are MDHEN and SYDVKM. There are 15 residues in the CDR3. The CDR3 protein is CASSPTTRRGTEAFF. The CDR3 region has the DNA TGTGCCAGCAGTCCCACCACCAGGAGGGGAACTGAAGCTTTCTTT.

The rearrangement joins TRBV2 to TRBJ2-1, with 12 bases that match TRBD2. The CDR3 runs to 17 residues. The germline V gene has CDR1 SNHLY and CDR2 FYNNEI. Losses at the gene ends were 6 bases for V and 5 bases for J; bases not matched to a gene: 11. In DNA form, the CDR3 reads TGTGCCAGCAGCTCTCTTGGACTAGCGGGATACAACAATGAGCAGTTCTTC. This encodes CASSSLGLAGYNNEQFF.

The rearrangement links TRBV6-5 to TRBJ1-2; D ambiguous. In germline, CDR1 is MNHEY, CDR2 SVGAGI. V was pared by 6 bases and J by 7 bases, with 21 bases between. The CDR3 length is 15 residues. As DNA, the CDR3 is TGTGCCAGCAGCCCCCTGATCACTAGAACGGGTGGCTACACCTTC. It encodes CASSPLITRTGGYTF.

The genes are TRBV15 and TRBJ2-1; the D is unclear. CDR1 LNHNV and CDR2 YYDKDF come from the germline V gene (reference sequence). The CDR3 runs 12 residues. With 8 bases removed from V and 6 bases from J, the gap between germline ends came to 11 bases. The CDR3 here is CATVVRGNEQFF. The CDR3 region has the DNA TGTGCCACCGTGGTTCGTGGCAATGAGCAGTTCTTC.